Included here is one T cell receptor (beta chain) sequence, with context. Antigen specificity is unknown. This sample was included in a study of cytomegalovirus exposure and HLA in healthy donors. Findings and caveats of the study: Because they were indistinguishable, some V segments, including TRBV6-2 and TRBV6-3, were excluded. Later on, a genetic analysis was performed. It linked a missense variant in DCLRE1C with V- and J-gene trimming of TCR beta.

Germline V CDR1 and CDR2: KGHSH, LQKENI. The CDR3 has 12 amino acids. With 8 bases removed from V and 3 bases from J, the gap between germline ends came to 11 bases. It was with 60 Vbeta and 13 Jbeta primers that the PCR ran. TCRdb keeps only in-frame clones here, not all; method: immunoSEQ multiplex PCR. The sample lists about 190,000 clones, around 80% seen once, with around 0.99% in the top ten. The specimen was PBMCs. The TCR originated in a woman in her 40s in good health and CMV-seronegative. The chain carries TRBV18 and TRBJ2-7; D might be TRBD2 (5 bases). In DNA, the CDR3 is TGTGCCAGCGGCAGCGGAATCTACGAGCAGTACGTC. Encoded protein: CASGSGIYEQYV.